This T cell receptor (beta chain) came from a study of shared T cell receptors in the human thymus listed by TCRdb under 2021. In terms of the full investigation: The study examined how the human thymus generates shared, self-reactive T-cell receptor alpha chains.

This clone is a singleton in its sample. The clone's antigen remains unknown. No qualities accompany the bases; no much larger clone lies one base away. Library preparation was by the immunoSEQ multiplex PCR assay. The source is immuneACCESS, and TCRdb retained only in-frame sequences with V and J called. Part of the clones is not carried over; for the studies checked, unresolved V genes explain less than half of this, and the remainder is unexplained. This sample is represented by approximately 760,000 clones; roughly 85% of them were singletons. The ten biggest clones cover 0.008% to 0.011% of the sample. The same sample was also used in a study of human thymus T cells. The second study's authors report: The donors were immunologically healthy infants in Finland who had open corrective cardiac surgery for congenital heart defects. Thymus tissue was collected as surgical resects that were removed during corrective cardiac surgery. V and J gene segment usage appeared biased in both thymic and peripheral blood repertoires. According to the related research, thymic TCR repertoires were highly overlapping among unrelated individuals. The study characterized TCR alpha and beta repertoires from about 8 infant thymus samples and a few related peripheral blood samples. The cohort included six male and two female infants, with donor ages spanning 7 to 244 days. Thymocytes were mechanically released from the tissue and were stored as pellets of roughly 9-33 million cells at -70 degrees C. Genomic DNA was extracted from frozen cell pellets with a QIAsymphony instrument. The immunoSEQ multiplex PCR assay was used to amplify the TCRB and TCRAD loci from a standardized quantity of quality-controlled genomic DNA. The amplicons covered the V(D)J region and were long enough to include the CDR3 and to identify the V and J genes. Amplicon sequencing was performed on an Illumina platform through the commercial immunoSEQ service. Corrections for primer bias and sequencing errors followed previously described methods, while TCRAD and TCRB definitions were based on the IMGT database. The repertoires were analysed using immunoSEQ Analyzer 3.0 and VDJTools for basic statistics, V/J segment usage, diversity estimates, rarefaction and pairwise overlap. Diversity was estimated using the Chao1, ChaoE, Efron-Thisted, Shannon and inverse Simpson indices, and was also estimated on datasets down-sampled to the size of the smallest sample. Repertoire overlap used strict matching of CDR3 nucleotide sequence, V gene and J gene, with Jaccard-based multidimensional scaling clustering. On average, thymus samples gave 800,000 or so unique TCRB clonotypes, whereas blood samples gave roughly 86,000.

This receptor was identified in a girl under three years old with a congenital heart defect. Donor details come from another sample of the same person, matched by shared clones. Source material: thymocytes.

The DNA sequence is as follows: TGTGCCAGCAGTTCCGGACTGCGCTATGGCTACACCTTC. Its coded protein is CASSSGLRYGYTF. Rearrangement joined TRBV28 to TRBJ1-2; a confident D gene designation cannot be given. There are 13 amino acids in the CDR3, from cysteine to phenylalanine inclusive. Only CDR3 DNA is held: 39 bases, read in frame from base 1. Reading the germline V gene gives CDR1 MDHEN and CDR2 SYDVKM. V lost 4 bases and J lost 4 bases; the stretch between them is 10 bases long.